Listed here is a single T cell receptor beta chain. Its target is unknown. Germline V gene data show CDR1 as SGDLS and CDR2 as YYNGEE. Trimming removed 2 bases at V and 6 bases at J, with 11 bases between. The CDR3 is 13 residues long. These data belong to a study of T cell responses to AZD1222 COVID-19 vaccine. Study-level findings and limits: Clonal diversity was possibly underestimated; the donors were predominantly white British and more often female.

Only in-frame clones appear in the TCRdb table, and some are missing; sequencing was by immunoSEQ multiplex PCR. The table records 150,000 to 200,000 clones, more than 80% of them present only once. The sample consisted of peripheral blood, taken 28 days after the second dose of the MenACWY control vaccine. The chain uses TRBV9 and TRBJ1-1; the D gene is possibly TRBD1 (5 bases). The receptor comes from an adult who received the MenACWY meningococcal vaccine as a control. This CDR3 is CASSVHQGPEAFF. Here the CDR3 DNA reads TGTGCCAGCAGCGTGCACCAGGGCCCTGAAGCTTTCTTT.